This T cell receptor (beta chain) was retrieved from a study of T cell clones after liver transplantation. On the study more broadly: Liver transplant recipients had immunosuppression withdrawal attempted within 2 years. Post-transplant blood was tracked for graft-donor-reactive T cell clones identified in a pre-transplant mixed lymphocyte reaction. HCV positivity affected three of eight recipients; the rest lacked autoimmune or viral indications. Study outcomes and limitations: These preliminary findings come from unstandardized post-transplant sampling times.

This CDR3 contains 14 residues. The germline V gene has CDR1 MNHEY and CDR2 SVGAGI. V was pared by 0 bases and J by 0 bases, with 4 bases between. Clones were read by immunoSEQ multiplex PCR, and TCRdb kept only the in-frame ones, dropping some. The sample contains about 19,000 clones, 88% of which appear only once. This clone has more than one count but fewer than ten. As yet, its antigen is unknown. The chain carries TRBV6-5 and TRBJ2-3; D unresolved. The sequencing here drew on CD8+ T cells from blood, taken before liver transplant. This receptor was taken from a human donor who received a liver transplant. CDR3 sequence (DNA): TGTGCCAGCAGTTACTCAGGCAGCACAGATACGCAGTATTTT. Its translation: CASSYSGSTDTQYF.